This paragraph covers one T cell receptor beta chain sequence. The data stem from a study of T cells in localized non-small cell lung cancer. The CDR3 totals 13 residues. Germline V gene sequence: CDR1 SGHNT, CDR2 YENEEA. Trimming removed 1 base from V and 5 bases from J, with 5 bases in between. Profiling relied on immunoSEQ multiplex PCR, and the TCRdb table lists in-frame clones only, not all of them. The sample carries 50,000 to 70,000 clones, more than 80% recorded once. The chain uses TRBV11-3 and TRBJ2-2, with D unresolved. The receptor comes from a man aged 35 to 69 with stage II lung adenocarcinoma. Sequencing was performed on PBMCs, taken before any cancer treatment. CDR3 in DNA: TGTGCCAGCAGCTTAGCCGGGACCGGGGAGCTGTTTTTT. Translation gives CASSLAGTGELFF.